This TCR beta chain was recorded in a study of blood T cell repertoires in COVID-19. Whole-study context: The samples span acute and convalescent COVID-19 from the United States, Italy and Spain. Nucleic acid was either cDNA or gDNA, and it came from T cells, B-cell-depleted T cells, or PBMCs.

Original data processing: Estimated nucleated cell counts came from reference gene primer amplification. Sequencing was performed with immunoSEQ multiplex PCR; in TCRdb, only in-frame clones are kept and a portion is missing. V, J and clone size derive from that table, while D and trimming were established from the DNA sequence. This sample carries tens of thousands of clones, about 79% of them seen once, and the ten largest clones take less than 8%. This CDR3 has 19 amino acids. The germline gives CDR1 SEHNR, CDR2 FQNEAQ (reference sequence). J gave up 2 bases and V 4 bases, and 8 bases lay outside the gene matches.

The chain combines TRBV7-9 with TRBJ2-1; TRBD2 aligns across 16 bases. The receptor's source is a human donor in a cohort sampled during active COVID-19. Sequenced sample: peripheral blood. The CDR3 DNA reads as TGTGCCAGCAGCTCTCCCGGGACTAGCGGGAGGGGGGCCTACAATGAGCAGTTCTTC. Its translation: CASSSPGTSGRGAYNEQFF.